The 21 T cell receptor beta chains reported below all come from one sample, sequenced in a study of regulatory T cells in long-lasting Graves disease. Time point of the sample: newly diagnosed GD, antithyroid drugs for less than 3 months. Scientists built the TCR library using RNA that was extracted from PBMCs. Building of the TCR beta libraries involved iRepertoire HTBI primers and Arm-PCR of CDR3 regions. TCRdb re-derived calls from the multiplex PCR reads in MiXCR, one entry per CDR3 protein. Of more than 400,000 distinct CDR3 sequences in the sample, about 17% were seen once. These data are also associated with another study on T cells in Graves' hyperthyroidism and ophthalmopathy.

The material sequenced was peripheral blood mononuclear cells (PBMCs), taken at new diagnosis, from a patient treated with antithyroid drugs. The receptor source for this set is a woman in her twenties or thirties with Graves disease.

This rearrangement joins TRBV20-1 to TRBJ1-6; D call uncertain. The germline CDR1 and CDR2 sequences are DFQATT and SNEGSKA (reference sequence). V was clipped by 5 bases and J by 5 bases, with 19 bases between them. CDR3 length equals 16 residues. In DNA form, the CDR3 reads TGCAGTGCTCTAGCGAGGCAGACAATAGATAATTCACCCCTCCACTTT. This sequence encodes CSALARQTIDNSPLHF.

This clonotype was counted a few times. V is TRBV6-1 and J is TRBJ1-2; a weak D match, TRBD1 (6 bases). V shed 3 bases and J shed 7 bases, with 12 bases lying between them. Germline V gives CDR1 MNHNS, CDR2 SASEGT. The CDR3 contains 13 residues. The CDR3: CASSDEGGTGYTF. The CDR3 nucleotides read TGTGCCAGCAGTGACGAGGGGGGGACTGGCTACACCTTC.

This clonotype was seen repeatedly, ten times or more. The chain has TRBV19 and TRBJ2-3; D perhaps matches TRBD1 (6 bases). V lost 2 bases, J lost 1 base, and 16 bases lay in between. Germline V CDR1 and CDR2: LNHDA, SQIVND (reference sequence). The CDR3 sequence is 17 residues long. The CDR3 sequence: CASSIPTGQTGTDTQYF. The CDR3 DNA follows: TGTGCCAGTAGTATACCTACAGGGCAGACCGGCACAGATACGCAGTATTTT.

In its sample, this clonotype was seen a few times. This chain links TRBV7-9 with TRBJ1-1, with 9 bases that match TRBD1. This CDR3 is 14 amino acids long. CDR1 and CDR2 (germline): SEHNR, FQNEAQ (reference sequence). Unmatched junction bases numbered 2, after V lost 1 base and J lost 5 bases. The CDR3 sequence is CASSLGTGETEAFF. The CDR3 nucleotides read TGTGCCAGCAGCTTAGGGACAGGGGAGACTGAAGCTTTCTTT.

On this clonotype itself: This could be a read error, since a much larger clone is one nucleotide away. The chain carries TRBV18 and TRBJ1-4; D gene uncertain. CDR3 length: 18 residues. V was cut by 3 bases and J by 3 bases, with 20 bases left in between. CDR1 KGHSH and CDR2 LQKENI come from the germline V gene. The CDR3 region has the DNA TGTGCCAGCTCACCGAGGAACAGAGCCTCCTCAGCTAATGAAAAACTGTTTTTT. Translation: CASSPRNRASSANEKLFF.

Concerning this clonotype itself: No conserved phenylalanine or tryptophan ends this CDR3, so it is likely a read error. V usage is TRBV29-1 and J usage is TRBJ1-1, with no clear D. The CDR3 length is 15 residues. The V gene lost 5 bases and the J gene lost 3 bases, with 19 bases spanning the gap. Germline lookup yields CDR1 SQVTM and CDR2 ANQGSEA. CDR3 sequence reads: CSVRGRLAPDTEAFL. The CDR3 DNA is TGCAGCGTTAGAGGTAGGTTGGCCCCGGACACTGAAGCTTTCCTT.

V is TRBV7-2 and J is TRBJ1-2, with 7 bases lining up with TRBD1. CDR3 length equals 15 residues. V was clipped by 1 base and J by 5 bases; unmatched bases: 7. Germline V lookup: CDR1 SGHTA, CDR2 FQGNSA. CDR3 in DNA: TGTGCCAGCAGCTTAGGGACAGGAGACATATATGGCTACACCTTC. This translates into CASSLGTGDIYGYTF.

This sequence joins TRBV27 and TRBJ2-2; no clear D. The CDR3 totals 14 residues. Deletions cut 1 base from V and 4 bases from J, with 7 bases between. Germline loops: CDR1 MNHEY, CDR2 SMNVEV (reference sequence). CDR3 amino acids: CASSLFSFTGELFF. CDR3 sequence (DNA): TGTGCCAGCAGTTTATTTTCCTTCACCGGGGAGCTGTTTTTT.

The rearrangement joins TRBV27 to TRBJ2-7; 10 nucleotides agree with TRBD2. Germline assignment: CDR1 MNHEY and CDR2 SMNVEV (reference sequence). Trimming cost V 6 bases and J 7 bases; bases outside gene matches: 12. CDR3 length: 15 residues. The CDR3: CASSLPGLASREQYF. As DNA, the CDR3 is TGTGCCAGCAGCCTACCGGGACTAGCGTCGCGGGAGCAGTACTTC.

The V call is TRBV28, the J call TRBJ1-2; TRBD1 might be the D (5 bases). The CDR3 is made up of 15 amino acids. Trimming took 5 bases from V and 7 from J, leaving 20 bases between them. The germline gives CDR1 MDHEN, CDR2 SYDVKM. The CDR3 sequence is CASSNEIEGVRGYTF. CDR3 nucleotides: TGTGCCAGCAGTAACGAGATTGAAGGGGTCCGTGGCTACACCTTC.

This clonotype has ten or more counts. An end of the junction differs from the germline gene, which may be a read error. This chain joins TRBV27 and TRBJ2-1, with 11 bases matching TRBD2. The germline V gene has CDR1 MNHEY and CDR2 SMNVEV (reference sequence). This CDR3 comprises 14 residues. CDR3 nucleotides: TGTGCCAGCAGTTCCCAGACTAGCGGGAATGAACAGTTCTTC. Translation gives CASSSQTSGNEQFF.

This clonotype was found many times. The V and J genes are TRBV27 and TRBJ1-5; D gene uncertain. V lost 4 bases and J 0 bases, leaving 7 bases between the germline ends. CDR1 and CDR2 (germline): MNHEY, SMNVEV (reference sequence). The CDR3 totals 14 residues. The CDR3 DNA follows: TGTGCCAGCAGTTCCATACATAGCAATCAGCCCCAGCATTTT. It yields the protein CASSSIHSNQPQHF.

This clonotype was seen ten or more times. The chain links TRBV14 to TRBJ1-2; maybe TRBD1 (6 bases). This CDR3 has 15 amino acids. Per germline, CDR1 SGHDN and CDR2 FVKESK. V lost 1 base and J lost 3, with 12 bases in between. In DNA form, the CDR3 reads TGTGCCAGCAGCCAAGGGACAGCGAGTTACTATGGCTACACCTTC. Translation: CASSQGTASYYGYTF.

This clonotype came up many times. The rearrangement links TRBV28 to TRBJ1-1; D perhaps matches TRBD1 (5 bases). V dropped 6 bases and J dropped 5 bases, with 13 bases sitting between them. The CDR3 runs 13 residues. Germline CDR1 reads MDHEN; CDR2 reads SYDVKM. The CDR3 reads CASSSGPQTEAFF. DNA of the CDR3: TGTGCCAGCAGCTCGGGACCCCAGACTGAAGCTTTCTTT.

J is TRBJ2-5 and V is TRBV9; TRBD2 agrees at 11 bases. The CDR3 runs to 16 residues. Germline V gene data show CDR1 as SGDLS and CDR2 as YYNGEE. The ends lost 0 bases at V and 2 bases at J; junction bases unmatched: 3. CDR3 DNA sequence: TGTGCCAGCAGCGTAGGACTAGCGGGATTTCAAGAGACCCAGTACTTC. This sequence encodes CASSVGLAGFQETQYF. Looking up the rest from reference TRBV9 and TRBJ2-5 gives the full variable domain: DSGVTQTPKHLITATGQRVTLRCSPRSGDLSVYWYQQSLDQGLQFLIQYYNGEERAKGNILERFSAQQFPDLHSELNLSSLELGDSALYFCASSVGLAGFQETQYFGPGTRLLVL.

This clonotype has just a few counts. J is TRBJ1-1 and V is TRBV27; D remains ambiguous. The CDR3 has 15 amino acids. Between the trimmed V and J ends, which lost 7 bases and 1 base, there was a span of 16 bases. Germline V CDR1 and CDR2: MNHEY, SMNVEV (reference sequence). CDR3 residues: CASNLARAGNTEAFF. CDR3 in DNA: TGTGCCAGCAATCTGGCCCGGGCAGGGAACACTGAAGCTTTCTTT.

At least ten counts were recorded for this clonotype. The chain employs TRBV29-1 and TRBJ2-7; D is unresolved. V was shortened by 0 bases and J by 3 bases, with 15 bases between the two germline ends. The CDR3 is made up of 15 amino acids. Germline values: CDR1 SQVTM, CDR2 ANQGSEA. CDR3 nucleotide sequence: TGCAGCGTTGAAGATCTCGGCCAGAGCTTCTACGAGCAGTACTTC. It specifies CSVEDLGQSFYEQYF.

The chain links TRBV20-1 to TRBJ2-6; no definite D call. Germline loops: CDR1 DFQATT, CDR2 SNEGSKA (reference sequence). The CDR3 has 15 amino acids. The V end lost 0 bases, the J end lost 0 bases, and 6 bases lay between the germline ends. CDR3 nucleotide sequence: TGCAGTGCTAGAGATCGGATCTCTGGGGCCAACGTCCTGACTTTC. Translated, it gives CSARDRISGANVLTF.

The table lists this clonotype with a few counts. This chain connects TRBV11-2 to TRBJ2-5, with 7 bases aligning to TRBD1. Germline CDR1 reads SGHAT; CDR2 reads FQNNGV. The trim removed 3 bases at V and 1 base at J, leaving 11 bases unmatched. The CDR3 sequence is 17 residues long. The CDR3 protein is CASSFHRDRAFQETQYF. CDR3 nucleotide sequence: TGTGCCAGCAGCTTTCACCGAGACAGGGCTTTCCAAGAGACCCAGTACTTC.

At least ten counts were recorded for this clonotype. This chain links TRBV12-3 or TRBV12-4 with TRBJ2-1; 9 positions agree with TRBD1. With 6 bases clipped from V and 4 bases from J, the junction kept 7 bases outside the gene matches. CDR3 length equals 15 residues. CDR3 residues: CASSSWTGAYNEQFF. The CDR3 DNA reads TGTGCCAGCAGCTCCTGGACAGGGGCGTACAATGAGCAGTTCTTC.

This clonotype has ten or more counts. The J gene is TRBJ1-1, the V gene TRBV7-9; D is perhaps TRBD1 (5 bases). Germline V gives CDR1 SEHNR, CDR2 FQNEAQ (reference sequence). The ends were cut back, 2 bases at V and 0 bases at J, with 13 bases in the middle. CDR3 length: 16 amino acids. The CDR3 region is CASSLPKSGVNTEAFF. Written as DNA, the CDR3 is TGTGCCAGCAGCTTACCCAAGTCGGGGGTGAACACTGAAGCTTTCTTT.